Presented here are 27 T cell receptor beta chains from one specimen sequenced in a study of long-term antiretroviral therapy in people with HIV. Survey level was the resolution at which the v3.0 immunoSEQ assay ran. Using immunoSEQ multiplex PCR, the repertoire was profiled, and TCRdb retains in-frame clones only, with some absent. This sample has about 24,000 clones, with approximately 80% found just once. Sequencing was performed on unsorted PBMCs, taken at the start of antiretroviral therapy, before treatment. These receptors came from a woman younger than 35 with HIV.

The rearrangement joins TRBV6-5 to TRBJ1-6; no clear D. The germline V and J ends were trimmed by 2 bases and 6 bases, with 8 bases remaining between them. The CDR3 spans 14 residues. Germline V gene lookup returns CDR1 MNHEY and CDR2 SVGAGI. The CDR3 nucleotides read TGTGCCAGCAGTTACGGCGACACTAATTCACCCCTCCACTTT. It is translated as CASSYGDTNSPLHF.

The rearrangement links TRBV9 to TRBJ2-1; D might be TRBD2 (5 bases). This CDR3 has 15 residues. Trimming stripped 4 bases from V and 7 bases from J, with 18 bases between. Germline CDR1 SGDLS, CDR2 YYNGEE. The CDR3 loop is CASSYSTSGRNEQFF. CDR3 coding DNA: TGTGCCAGCAGCTACAGCACAAGCGGCAGAAATGAGCAGTTCTTC.

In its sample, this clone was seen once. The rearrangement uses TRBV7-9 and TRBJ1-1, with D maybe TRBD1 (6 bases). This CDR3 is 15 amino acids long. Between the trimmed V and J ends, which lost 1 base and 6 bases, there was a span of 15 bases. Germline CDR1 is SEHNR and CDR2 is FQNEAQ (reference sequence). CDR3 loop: CASSLVSAGAPEAFF. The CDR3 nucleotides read TGTGCCAGCAGCTTAGTTTCGGCAGGGGCTCCTGAAGCTTTCTTT.

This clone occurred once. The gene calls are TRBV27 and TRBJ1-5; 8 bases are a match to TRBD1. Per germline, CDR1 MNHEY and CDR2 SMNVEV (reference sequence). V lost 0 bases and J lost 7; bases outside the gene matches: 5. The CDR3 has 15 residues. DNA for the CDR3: TGTGCCAGCAGTTTATCTTGGACAGGGCGGCAGCCCCAGCATTTT. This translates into CASSLSWTGRQPQHF.

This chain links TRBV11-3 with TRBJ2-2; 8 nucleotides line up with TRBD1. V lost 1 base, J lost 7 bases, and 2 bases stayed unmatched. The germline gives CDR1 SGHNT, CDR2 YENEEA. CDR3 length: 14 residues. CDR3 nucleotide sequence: TGTGCCAGCAGCTTAGGACAGGGGATCGGGGAGCTGTTTTTT. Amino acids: CASSLGQGIGELFF.

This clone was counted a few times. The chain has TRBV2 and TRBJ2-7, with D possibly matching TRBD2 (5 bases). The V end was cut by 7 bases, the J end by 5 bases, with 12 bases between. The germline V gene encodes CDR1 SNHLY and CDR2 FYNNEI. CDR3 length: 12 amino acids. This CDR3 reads CASTGAGNEQYF. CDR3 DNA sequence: TGTGCCAGCACGGGCGCCGGGAACGAGCAGTACTTC.

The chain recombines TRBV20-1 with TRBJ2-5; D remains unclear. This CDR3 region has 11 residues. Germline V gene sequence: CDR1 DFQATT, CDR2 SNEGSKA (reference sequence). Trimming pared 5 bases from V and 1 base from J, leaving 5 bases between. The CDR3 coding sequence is TGCAGTGCTCCCCGCCAAGAGACCCAGTACTTC. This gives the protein CSAPRQETQYF.

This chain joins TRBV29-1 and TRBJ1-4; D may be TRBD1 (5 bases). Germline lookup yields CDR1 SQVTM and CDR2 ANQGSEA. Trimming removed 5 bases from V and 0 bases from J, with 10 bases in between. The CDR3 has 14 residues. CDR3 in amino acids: CSVRDGATNEKLFF. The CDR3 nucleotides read TGCAGCGTTAGGGACGGTGCAACTAATGAAAAACTGTTTTTT.

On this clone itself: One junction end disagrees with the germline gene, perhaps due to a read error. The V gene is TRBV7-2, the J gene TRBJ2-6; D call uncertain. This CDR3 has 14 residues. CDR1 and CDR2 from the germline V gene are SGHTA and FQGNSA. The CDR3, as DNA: TGTGCCAGCAGCTTAGCCACTGGAGCCAACGTCCTGACTTTC. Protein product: CASSLATGANVLTF.

The CDR3 coding sequence is TGTGCCAGCAGTGGACAGAACAGTTTAATGAACACTGAAGCTTTCTTT. Amino acids: CASSGQNSLMNTEAFF. The rearrangement links TRBV6-1 to TRBJ1-1; tentatively, D is TRBD1 (5 bases). The V gene lost 4 bases and the J gene lost 0 bases, with 15 bases spanning the gap. From germline, CDR1 is MNHNS and CDR2 SASEGT. The CDR3 has 16 amino acids.

In DNA form, the CDR3 reads TGTGCCAGCAGCTTAGGGCAGAGCATAGTCCAGCAGTACTTC. Amino acid sequence: CASSLGQSIVQQYF. The chain links TRBV13 to TRBJ2-7; D is undetermined. Per germline, CDR1 PRHDT and CDR2 FYEKMQ (reference sequence). V lost 0 bases and J lost 8, with 14 bases in between. This CDR3 region has 14 residues.

As DNA, the CDR3 is TGTGCCAGCAGCCAAGATTTCCGGACGGGTGGGGGCAATCAGCCCCAGCATTTT. Amino acid sequence: CASSQDFRTGGGNQPQHF. V usage is TRBV4-2 and J usage is TRBJ1-5; D is unclear. This CDR3 contains 18 residues. Per the germline V gene, CDR1 is LGHNA and CDR2 is YNFKEQ. V was cut by 0 bases and J by 2 bases, with 17 bases left in between.

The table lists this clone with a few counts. The CDR3 coding sequence is TGTGCCAGCAGTTACCGCTCCCCACCCTACAATGAGCAGTTCTTC. Translation gives CASSYRSPPYNEQFF. V usage is TRBV6-6 and J usage is TRBJ2-1; D gene ambiguous. Looked up from germline, CDR1 is MNHNY and CDR2 is SVGAGI (reference sequence). V lost 2 bases and J 2 bases, leaving 10 bases between the germline ends. This CDR3 spans 15 amino acids.

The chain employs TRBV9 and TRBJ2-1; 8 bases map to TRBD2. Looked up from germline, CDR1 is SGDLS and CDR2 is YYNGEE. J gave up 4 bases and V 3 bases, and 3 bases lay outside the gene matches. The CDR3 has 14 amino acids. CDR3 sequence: CASSGTSGYNEQFF. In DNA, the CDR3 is TGTGCCAGCAGCGGCACTAGCGGTTACAATGAGCAGTTCTTC.

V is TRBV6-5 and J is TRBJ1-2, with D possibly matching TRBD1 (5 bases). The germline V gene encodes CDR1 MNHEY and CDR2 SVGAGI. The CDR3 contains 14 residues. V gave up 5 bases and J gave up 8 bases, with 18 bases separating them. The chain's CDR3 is CASSGTGEGYGYTF. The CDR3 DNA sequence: TGTGCCAGCAGTGGGACGGGAGAGGGATACGGCTACACCTTC.

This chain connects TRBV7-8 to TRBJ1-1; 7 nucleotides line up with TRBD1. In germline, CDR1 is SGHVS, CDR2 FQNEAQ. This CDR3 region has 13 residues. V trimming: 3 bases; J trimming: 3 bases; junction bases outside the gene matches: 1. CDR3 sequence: CASSLTGYTEAFF. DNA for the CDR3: TGTGCCAGCAGCTTGACAGGGTACACTGAAGCTTTCTTT.

The CDR3 spells CASSSWTGAGYGYTF. CDR3 bases: TGTGCCAGCAGCTCCTGGACAGGGGCGGGGTACGGCTACACCTTC. The V gene is TRBV5-6, the J gene TRBJ1-2, with TRBD1 matching 9 bases. CDR1 and CDR2 (germline): SGHDT, YYEEEE. V was pared by 3 bases and J by 8 bases, with 11 bases of the junction left unmatched. The CDR3 totals 15 residues.

The CDR3 loop is CASSLVAGGADTQYF. The CDR3 DNA sequence: TGTGCCAGCAGCTTAGTCGCAGGGGGCGCAGATACGCAGTATTTT. This sequence joins TRBV7-2 and TRBJ2-3, with TRBD1 matching over 8 bases. The CDR3 totals 15 residues. CDR1 and CDR2 from the germline V gene are SGHTA and FQGNSA. The V and J ends lost 1 base and 4 bases, in that order; junction bases with no gene match: 4.

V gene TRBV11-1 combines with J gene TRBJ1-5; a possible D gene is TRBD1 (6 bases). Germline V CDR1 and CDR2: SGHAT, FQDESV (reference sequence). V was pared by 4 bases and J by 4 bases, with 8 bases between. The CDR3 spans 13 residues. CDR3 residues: CASSSDRNQPQHF. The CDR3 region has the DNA TGTGCCAGCAGCTCGGACAGAAATCAGCCCCAGCATTTT.

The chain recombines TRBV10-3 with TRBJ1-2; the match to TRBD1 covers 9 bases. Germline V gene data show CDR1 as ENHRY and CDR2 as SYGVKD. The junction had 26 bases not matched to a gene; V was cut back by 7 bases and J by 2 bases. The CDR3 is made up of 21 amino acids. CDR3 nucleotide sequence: TGTGCCATCAACACCGTCCCGGGACAGGGTATGAACCAAATTGGGAACTATGGCTACACCTTC. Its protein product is CAINTVPGQGMNQIGNYGYTF.

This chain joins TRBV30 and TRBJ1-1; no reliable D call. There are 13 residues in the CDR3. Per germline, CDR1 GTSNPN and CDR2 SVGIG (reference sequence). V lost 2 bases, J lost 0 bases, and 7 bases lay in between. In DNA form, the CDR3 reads TGTGCCTGGAGTATAGGCTTGAACACTGAAGCTTTCTTT. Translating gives CAWSIGLNTEAFF.

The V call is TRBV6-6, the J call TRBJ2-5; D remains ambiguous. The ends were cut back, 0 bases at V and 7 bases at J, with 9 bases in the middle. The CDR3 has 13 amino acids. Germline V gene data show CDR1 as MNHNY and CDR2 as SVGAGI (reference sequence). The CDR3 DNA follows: TGTGCCAGCAGTTACTCGCAGGCCGGGACCCAGTACTTC. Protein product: CASSYSQAGTQYF.

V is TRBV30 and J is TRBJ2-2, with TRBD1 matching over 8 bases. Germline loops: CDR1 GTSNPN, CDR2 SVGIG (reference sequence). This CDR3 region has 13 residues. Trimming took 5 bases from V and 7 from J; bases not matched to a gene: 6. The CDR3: CAWSGGLLGELFF. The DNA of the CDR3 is TGTGCCTGGTCAGGGGGCCTTCTCGGGGAGCTGTTTTTT.

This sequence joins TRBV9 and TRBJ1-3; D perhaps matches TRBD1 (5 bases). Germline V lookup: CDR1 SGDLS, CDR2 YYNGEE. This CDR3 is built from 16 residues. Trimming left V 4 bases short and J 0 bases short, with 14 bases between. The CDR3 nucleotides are TGTGCCAGCAGCAGAGAACCGGGACTCTCTGGAAACACCATATATTTT. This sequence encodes CASSREPGLSGNTIYF.

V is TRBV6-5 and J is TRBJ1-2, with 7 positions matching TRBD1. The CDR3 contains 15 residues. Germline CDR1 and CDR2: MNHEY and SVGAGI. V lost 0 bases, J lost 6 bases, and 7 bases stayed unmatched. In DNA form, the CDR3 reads TGTGCCAGCAGTTACTCGGAGGGGGCAGAGGATGGCTACACCTTC. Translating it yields CASSYSEGAEDGYTF.

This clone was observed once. The CDR3 DNA is TGTGCCACCAGCAGAGGCCCAGGGGAGGGACTCTATGGCTACACCTTC. Protein: CATSRGPGEGLYGYTF. This chain uses TRBV15 with TRBJ1-2; perhaps TRBD1 as D (6 bases). V lost 1 base to trimming and J lost 4 bases, with 16 bases between them. This CDR3 is built from 16 residues. The germline gives CDR1 LNHNV, CDR2 YYDKDF (reference sequence).

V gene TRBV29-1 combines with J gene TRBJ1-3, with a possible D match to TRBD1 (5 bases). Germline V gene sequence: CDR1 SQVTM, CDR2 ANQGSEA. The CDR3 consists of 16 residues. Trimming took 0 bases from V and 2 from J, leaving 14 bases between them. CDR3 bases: TGCAGCGTTGAAGATCCCACCGGGACGGCTGGAAACACCATATATTTT. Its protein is CSVEDPTGTAGNTIYF.